This TCR gamma chain is drawn from a study of gamma delta lymphoproliferative disorders and STAT genes. TCRdb fed the multiplex PCR reads into CATT to redo clone calling. This sample has about 2,300 gamma-chain clones, with 9.5% to 15% found just once. In the case of this clone: Its antigen remains unidentified.

Trimming took 8 bases from V and 15 from J; bases not matched to a gene: 10. This CDR3 is 11 amino acids long. Genomic DNA from isolated PBMCs served as the sequencing template. Study-level results: Symptomatic patients lacked Vgamma9-JgammaP and Vdelta2-Ddelta3-Jdelta1 major clones.

The TCR originated in a human donor with gamma-delta T-cell large granular lymphocyte leukemia. Sample: blood. The J gene is TRGJP1, the V gene TRGV10. TCRdb does not report a J gene; here it was assigned by matching the DNA to germline references. TRGV10 is labeled an ORF, and its function is uncertain. As DNA, the CDR3 is TGTGCTGCGTGGAAGGGTGTAATCAAGATATTT. Translation: CAAWKGVIKIF.